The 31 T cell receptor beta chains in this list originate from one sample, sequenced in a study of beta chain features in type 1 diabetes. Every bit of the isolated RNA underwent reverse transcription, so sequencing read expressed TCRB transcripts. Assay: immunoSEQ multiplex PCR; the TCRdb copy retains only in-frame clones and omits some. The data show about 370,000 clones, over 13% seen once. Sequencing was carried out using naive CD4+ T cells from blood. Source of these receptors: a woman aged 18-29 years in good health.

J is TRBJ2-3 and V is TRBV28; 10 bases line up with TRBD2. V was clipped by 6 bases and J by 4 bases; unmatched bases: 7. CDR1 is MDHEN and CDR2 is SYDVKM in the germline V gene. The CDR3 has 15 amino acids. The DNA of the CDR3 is TGTGCCAGCAGCGGGGCTAGCGGGAGTTCAGATACGCAGTATTTT. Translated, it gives CASSGASGSSDTQYF. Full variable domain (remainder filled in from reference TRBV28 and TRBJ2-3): DVKVTQSSRYLVKRTGEKVFLECVQDMDHENMFWYRQDPGLGLRLIYFSYDVKMKEKGDIPEGYSVSREKKERFSLILESASTNQTSMYLCASSGASGSSDTQYFGPGTRLTVL.

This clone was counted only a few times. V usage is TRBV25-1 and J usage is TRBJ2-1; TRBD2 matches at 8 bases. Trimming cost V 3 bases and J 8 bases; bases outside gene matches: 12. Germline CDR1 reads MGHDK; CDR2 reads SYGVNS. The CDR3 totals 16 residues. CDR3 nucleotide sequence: TGTGCCAGCAGTGACCTACACCTAGCGGGTTTGTATGAGCAGTTCTTC. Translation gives CASSDLHLAGLYEQFF.

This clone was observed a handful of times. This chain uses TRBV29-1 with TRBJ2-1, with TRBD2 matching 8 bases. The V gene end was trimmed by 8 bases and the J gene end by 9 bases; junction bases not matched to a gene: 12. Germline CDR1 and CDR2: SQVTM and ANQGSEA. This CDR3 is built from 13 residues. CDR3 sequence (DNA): TGCAGCACTTACAGCGGGGGAGGTGGTGAGCAGTTCTTC. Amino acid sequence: CSTYSGGGGEQFF.

CDR3 bases: TGTGCCAGTAGGACACAGGGGAACTGGGCCAACGTCCTGACTTTC. Protein product: CASRTQGNWANVLTF. This chain joins TRBV19 and TRBJ2-6; 7 nucleotides match TRBD1. Germline CDR1 is LNHDA and CDR2 is SQIVND (reference sequence). This CDR3 comprises 15 residues. Unmatched junction bases numbered 7, after V lost 6 bases and J lost 5 bases.

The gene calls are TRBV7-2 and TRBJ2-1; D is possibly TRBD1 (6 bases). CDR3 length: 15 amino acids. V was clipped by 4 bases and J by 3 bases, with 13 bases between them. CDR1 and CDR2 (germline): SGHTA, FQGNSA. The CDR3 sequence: CASSSLQGYYNEQFF. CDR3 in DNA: TGTGCCAGCAGCTCCTTACAGGGTTACTACAATGAGCAGTTCTTC.

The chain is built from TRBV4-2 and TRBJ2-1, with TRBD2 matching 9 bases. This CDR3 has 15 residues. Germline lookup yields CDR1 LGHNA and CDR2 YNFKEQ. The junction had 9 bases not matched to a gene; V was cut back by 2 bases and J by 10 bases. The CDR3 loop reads CASSQYRTSVYEQFF. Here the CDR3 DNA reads TGTGCCAGCAGCCAATACAGGACTAGCGTATACGAGCAGTTCTTC.

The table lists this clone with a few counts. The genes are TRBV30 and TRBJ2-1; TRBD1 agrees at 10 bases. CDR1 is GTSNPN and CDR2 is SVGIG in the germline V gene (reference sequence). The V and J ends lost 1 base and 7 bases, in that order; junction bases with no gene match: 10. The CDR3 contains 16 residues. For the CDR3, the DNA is TGTGCCTGGAGTGGATACCGGGACAGGGGCTCTAATGAGCAGTTCTTC. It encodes CAWSGYRDRGSNEQFF.

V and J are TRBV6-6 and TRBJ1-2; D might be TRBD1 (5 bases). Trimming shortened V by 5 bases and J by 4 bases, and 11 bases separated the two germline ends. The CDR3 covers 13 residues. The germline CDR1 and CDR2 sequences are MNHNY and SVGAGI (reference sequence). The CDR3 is CASSGGGGYGYTF. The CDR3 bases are TGTGCCAGCAGTGGGGGGGGAGGCTATGGCTACACCTTC.

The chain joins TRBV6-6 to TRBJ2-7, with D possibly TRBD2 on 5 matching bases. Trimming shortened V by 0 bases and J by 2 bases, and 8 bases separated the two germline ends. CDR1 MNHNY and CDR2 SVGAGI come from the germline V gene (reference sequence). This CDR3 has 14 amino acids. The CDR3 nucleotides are TGTGCCAGCAGTTACTCCGGACTTACCTACGAGCAGTACTTC. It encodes CASSYSGLTYEQYF.

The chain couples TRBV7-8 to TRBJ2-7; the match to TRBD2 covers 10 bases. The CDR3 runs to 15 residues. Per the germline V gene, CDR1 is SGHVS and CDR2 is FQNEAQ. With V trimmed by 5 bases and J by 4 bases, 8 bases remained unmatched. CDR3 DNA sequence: TGTGCCAGCAGCAGCTCTAGCGGGAGTCAGTACGAGCAGTACTTC. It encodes CASSSSSGSQYEQYF.

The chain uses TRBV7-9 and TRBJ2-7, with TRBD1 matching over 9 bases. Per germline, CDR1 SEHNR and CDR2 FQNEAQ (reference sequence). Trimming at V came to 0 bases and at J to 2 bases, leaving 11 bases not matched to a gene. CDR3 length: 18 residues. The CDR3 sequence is CASSLAILQGARTYEQYF. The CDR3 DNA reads TGTGCCAGCAGCTTAGCCATCTTACAGGGGGCGCGAACCTACGAGCAGTACTTC.

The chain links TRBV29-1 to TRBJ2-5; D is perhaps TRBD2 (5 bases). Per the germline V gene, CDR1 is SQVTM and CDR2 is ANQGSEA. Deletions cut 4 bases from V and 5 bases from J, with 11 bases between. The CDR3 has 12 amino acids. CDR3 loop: CSVGLPRETQYF. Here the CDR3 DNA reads TGCAGCGTTGGACTACCAAGGGAGACCCAGTACTTC. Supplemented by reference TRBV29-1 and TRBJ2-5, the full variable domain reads SAVISQKPSRDICQRGTSLTIQCQVDSQVTMMFWYRQQPGQSLTLIATANQGSEATYESGFVIDKFPISRPNLTFSTLTVSNMSPEDSSIYLCSVGLPRETQYFGPGTRLLVL.

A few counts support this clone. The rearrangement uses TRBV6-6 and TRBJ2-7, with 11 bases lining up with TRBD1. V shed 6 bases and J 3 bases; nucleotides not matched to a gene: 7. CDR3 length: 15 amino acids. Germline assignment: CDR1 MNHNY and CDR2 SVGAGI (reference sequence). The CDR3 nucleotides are TGTGCCAGCAGGTACCGGGACAGGGGGATCTACGAGCAGTACTTC. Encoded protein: CASRYRDRGIYEQYF.

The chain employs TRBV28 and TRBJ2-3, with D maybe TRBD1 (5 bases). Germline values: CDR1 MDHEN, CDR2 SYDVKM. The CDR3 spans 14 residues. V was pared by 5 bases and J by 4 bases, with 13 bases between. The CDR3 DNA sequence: TGTGCCAGCAGTACTCAGCCCAGGGCAGATACGCAGTATTTT. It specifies CASSTQPRADTQYF.

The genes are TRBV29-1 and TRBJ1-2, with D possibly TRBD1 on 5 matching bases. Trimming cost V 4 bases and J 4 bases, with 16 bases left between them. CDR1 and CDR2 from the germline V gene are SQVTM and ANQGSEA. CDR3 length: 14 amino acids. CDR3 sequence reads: CSVGGMGGGYGYTF. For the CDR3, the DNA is TGCAGCGTTGGAGGGATGGGGGGGGGCTATGGCTACACCTTC. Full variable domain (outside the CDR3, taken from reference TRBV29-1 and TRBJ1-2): SAVISQKPSRDICQRGTSLTIQCQVDSQVTMMFWYRQQPGQSLTLIATANQGSEATYESGFVIDKFPISRPNLTFSTLTVSNMSPEDSSIYLCSVGGMGGGYGYTFGSGTRLTVV.

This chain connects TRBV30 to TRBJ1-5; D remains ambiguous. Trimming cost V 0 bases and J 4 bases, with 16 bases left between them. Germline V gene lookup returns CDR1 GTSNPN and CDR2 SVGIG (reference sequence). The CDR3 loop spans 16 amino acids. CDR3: CAWSVGGVAGNQPQHF. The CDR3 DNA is TGTGCCTGGAGTGTAGGAGGCGTGGCAGGTAATCAGCCCCAGCATTTT. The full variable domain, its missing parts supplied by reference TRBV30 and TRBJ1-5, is SQTIHQWPATLVQPVGSPLSLECTVEGTSNPNLYWYRQAAGRGLQLLFYSVGIGQISSEVPQNLSASRPQDRQFILSSKKLLLSDSGFYLCAWSVGGVAGNQPQHFGDGTRLSIL.

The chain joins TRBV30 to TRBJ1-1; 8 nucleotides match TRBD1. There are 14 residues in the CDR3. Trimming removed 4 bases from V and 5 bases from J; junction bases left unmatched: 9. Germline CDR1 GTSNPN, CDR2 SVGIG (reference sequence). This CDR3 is CAWTTTGGWTEAFF. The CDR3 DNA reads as TGTGCCTGGACCACTACAGGGGGATGGACTGAAGCTTTCTTT.

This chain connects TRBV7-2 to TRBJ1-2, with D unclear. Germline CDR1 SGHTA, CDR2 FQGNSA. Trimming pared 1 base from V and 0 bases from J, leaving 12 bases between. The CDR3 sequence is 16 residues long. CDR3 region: CASSLESARTNYGYTF. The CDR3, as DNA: TGTGCCAGCAGCTTAGAGTCTGCCAGGACTAACTATGGCTACACCTTC.

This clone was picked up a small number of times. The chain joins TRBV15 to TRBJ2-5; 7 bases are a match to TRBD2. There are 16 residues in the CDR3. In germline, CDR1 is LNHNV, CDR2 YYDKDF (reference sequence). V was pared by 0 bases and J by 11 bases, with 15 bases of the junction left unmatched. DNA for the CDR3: TGTGCCACCAGCAGAGATAAGTCTAGCGGAGAGGGAGAGCAGTACTTC. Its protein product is CATSRDKSSGEGEQYF.

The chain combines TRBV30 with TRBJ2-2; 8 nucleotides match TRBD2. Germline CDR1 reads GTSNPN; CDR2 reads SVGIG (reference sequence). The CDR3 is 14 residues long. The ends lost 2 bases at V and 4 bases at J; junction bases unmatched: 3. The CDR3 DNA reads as TGTGCCTGGAGTTCCGGGACTAGCACCGGGGAGCTGTTTTTT. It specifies CAWSSGTSTGELFF.

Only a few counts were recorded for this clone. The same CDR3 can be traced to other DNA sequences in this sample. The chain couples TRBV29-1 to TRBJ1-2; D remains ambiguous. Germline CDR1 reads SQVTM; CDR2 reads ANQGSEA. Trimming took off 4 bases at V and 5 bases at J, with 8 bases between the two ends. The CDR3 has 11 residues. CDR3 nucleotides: TGCAGCGTTGGCCTAAATTATGGCTACACCTTC. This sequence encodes CSVGLNYGYTF.

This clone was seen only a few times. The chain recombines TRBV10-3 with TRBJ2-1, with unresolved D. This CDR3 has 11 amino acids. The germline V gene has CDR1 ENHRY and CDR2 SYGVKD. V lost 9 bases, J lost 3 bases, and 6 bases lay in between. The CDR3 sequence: CAISNYNEQFF. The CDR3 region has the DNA TGTGCCATTAGCAACTACAATGAGCAGTTCTTC.

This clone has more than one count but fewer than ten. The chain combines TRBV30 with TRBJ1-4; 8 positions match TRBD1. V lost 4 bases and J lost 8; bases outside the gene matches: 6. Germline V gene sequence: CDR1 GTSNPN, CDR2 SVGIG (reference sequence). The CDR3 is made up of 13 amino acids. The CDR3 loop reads CAWTPGGWEKLFF. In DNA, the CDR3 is TGTGCCTGGACCCCAGGGGGCTGGGAAAAACTGTTTTTT.

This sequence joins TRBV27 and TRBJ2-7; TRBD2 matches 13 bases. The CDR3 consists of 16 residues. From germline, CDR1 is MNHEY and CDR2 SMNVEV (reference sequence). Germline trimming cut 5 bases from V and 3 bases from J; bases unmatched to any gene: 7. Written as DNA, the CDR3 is TGTGCCAGCAGTACCCGGACTAGCGGGAGCCTCTACGAGCAGTACTTC. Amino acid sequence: CASSTRTSGSLYEQYF.

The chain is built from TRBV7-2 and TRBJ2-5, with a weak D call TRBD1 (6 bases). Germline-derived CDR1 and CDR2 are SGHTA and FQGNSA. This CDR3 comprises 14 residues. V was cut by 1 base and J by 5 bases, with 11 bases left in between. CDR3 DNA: TGTGCCAGCAGCTTAGATCAGGGGCCGGAGACCCAGTACTTC. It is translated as CASSLDQGPETQYF.

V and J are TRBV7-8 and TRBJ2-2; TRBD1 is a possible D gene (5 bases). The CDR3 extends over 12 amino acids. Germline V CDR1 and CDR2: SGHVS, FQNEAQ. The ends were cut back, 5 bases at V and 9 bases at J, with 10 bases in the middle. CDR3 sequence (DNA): TGTGCCAGCAGCATCCAGGGTCGGGAGCTGTTTTTT. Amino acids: CASSIQGRELFF.

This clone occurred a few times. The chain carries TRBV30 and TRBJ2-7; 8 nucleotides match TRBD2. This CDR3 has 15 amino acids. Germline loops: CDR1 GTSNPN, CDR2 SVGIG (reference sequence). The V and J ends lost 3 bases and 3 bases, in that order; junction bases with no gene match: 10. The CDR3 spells CAWRKIIAGYYEQYF. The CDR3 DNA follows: TGTGCCTGGAGAAAGATAATAGCGGGATACTACGAGCAGTACTTC.

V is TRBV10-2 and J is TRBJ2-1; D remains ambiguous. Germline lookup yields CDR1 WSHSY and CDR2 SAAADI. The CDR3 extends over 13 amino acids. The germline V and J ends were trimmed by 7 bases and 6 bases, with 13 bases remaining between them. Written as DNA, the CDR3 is TGCGCCAGCATGGTCTACGATGCCAATGAGCAGTTCTTC. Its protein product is CASMVYDANEQFF.

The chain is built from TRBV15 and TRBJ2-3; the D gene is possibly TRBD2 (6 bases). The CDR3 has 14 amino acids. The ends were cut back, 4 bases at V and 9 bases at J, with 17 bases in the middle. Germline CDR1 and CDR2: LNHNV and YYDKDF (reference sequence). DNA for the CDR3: TGTGCCACCAGCACCGGAGGGGACTCGTGGACGCAGTATTTT. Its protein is CATSTGGDSWTQYF.

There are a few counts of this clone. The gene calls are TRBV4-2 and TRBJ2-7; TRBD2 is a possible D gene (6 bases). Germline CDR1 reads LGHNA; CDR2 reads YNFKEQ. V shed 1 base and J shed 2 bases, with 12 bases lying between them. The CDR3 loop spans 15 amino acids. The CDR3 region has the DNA TGTGCCAGCAGCCAAGGAATGGGAGGACCCTACGAGCAGTACTTC. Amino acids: CASSQGMGGPYEQYF.

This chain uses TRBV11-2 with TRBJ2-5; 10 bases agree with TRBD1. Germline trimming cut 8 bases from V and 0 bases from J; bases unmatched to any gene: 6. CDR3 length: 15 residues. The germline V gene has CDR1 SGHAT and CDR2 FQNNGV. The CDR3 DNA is TGTGCCAGCGCCCAGGGACAGGGGAACCAAGAGACCCAGTACTTC. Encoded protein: CASAQGQGNQETQYF.